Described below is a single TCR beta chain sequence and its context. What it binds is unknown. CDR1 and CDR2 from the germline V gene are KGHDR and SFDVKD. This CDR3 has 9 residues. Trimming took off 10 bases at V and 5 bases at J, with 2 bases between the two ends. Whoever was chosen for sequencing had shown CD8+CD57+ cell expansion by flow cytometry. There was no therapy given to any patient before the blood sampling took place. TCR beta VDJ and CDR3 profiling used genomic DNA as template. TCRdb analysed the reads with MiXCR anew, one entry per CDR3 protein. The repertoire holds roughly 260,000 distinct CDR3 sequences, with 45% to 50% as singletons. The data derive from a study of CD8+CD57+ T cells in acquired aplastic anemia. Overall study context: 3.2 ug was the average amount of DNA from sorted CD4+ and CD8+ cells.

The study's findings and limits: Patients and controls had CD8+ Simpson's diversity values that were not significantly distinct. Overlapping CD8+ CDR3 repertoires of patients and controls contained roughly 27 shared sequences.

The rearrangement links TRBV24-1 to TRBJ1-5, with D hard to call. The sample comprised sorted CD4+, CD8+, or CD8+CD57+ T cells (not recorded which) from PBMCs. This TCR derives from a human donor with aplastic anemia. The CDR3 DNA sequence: TGTGCCACTGATCAGCCCCAGCATTTT. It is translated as CATDQPQHF.